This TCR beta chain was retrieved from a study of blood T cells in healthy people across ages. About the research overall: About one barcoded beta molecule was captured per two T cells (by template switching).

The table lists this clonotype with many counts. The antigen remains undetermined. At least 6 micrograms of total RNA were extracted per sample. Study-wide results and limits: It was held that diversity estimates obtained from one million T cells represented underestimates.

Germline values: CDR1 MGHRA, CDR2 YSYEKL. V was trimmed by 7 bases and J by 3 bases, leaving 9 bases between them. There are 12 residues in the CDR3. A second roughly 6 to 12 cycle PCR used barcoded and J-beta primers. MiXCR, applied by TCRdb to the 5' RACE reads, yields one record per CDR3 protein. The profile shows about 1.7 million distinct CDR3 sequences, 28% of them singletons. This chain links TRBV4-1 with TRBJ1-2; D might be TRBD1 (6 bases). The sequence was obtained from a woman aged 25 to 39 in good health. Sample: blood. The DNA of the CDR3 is TGCGCCAGCAAGAGGGGGGACTATGGCTACACCTTC. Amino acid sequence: CASKRGDYGYTF.